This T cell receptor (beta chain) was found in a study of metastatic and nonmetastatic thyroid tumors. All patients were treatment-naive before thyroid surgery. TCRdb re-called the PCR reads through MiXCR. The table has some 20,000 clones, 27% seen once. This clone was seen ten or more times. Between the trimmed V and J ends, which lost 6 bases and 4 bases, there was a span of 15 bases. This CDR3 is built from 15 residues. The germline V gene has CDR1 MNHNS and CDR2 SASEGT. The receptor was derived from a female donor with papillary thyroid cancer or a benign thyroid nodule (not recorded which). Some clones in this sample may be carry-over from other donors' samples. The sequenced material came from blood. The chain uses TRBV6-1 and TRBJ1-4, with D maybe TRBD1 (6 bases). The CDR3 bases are TGTGCCAGCAGCCATCCGGGACAAATTAATGAAAAACTGTTTTTT. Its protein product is CASSHPGQINEKLFF.